The 27 T cell receptor beta chains listed next were all sequenced from one sample in a study of blood T cells in healthy people across ages. For the second PCR, which ran for about 6 to 11 cycles, a sample-barcoded 5' primer and a J-beta primer mix were used. TCRdb processed the 5' RACE reads anew with MiXCR; each CDR3 protein has one entry. Among fewer than 800,000 distinct CDR3 sequences, about 30% were seen once, and the ten largest hold 15%. The sample consisted of blood. The receptors derive from an elderly woman in good health.

The CDR3 loop reads CASKRHHSNQPQHF. The CDR3 bases are TGTGCCAGCAAGAGACACCATAGCAATCAGCCCCAGCATTTT. This sequence joins TRBV2 and TRBJ1-5; D uncertain. Deletions cut 7 bases from V and 0 bases from J, with 10 bases between. Germline CDR1 reads SNHLY; CDR2 reads FYNNEI. The CDR3 has 14 residues. The full variable domain, rest sourced from reference TRBV2 and TRBJ1-5, is EPEVTQTPSHQVTQMGQEVILRCVPISNHLYFYWYRQILGQKVEFLVSFYNNEISEKSEIFDDQFSVERPDGSNFTLKIRSTKLEDSAMYFCASKRHHSNQPQHFGDGTRLSIL.

The rearrangement links TRBV5-1 to TRBJ1-2; D unresolved. Germline lookup yields CDR1 SGHRS and CDR2 YFSETQ. Deletions cut 4 bases from V and 3 bases from J, with 10 bases between. The CDR3 runs to 13 residues. CDR3 nucleotides: TGCGCCAGCAGCGCGGGCGCCTACTATGGCTACACCTTC. Translating it yields CASSAGAYYGYTF.

This clonotype was observed many times. V and J are TRBV27 and TRBJ2-5; no clear D gene. The CDR3 extends over 14 amino acids. Deletions cut 4 bases from V and 2 bases from J, with 11 bases between. CDR1 MNHEY and CDR2 SMNVEV come from the germline V gene (reference sequence). CDR3 nucleotide sequence: TGTGCCAGCAGTTCTAACCGTATACAAGAGACCCAGTACTTC. It encodes CASSSNRIQETQYF.

This clonotype came up many times. The gene calls are TRBV20-1 and TRBJ2-4; D gene uncertain. From germline, CDR1 is DFQATT and CDR2 SNEGSKA (reference sequence). V lost 5 bases, J lost 0 bases, and 5 bases lay in between. This CDR3 has 12 amino acids. CDR3 residues: CSALPAKNIQYF. The CDR3, as DNA: TGCAGTGCTCTCCCAGCCAAAAACATTCAGTACTTC.

This clonotype was detected only a few times. At one boundary the junction diverges from the germline segment, which might be a read error. The rearrangement links TRBV18 to TRBJ2-1; D not certain. Germline V lookup: CDR1 KGHSH, CDR2 LQKENI. CDR3 length: 16 residues. CDR3 loop: CASSPPGEQGTNGQFF. In DNA, the CDR3 is TGTGCCAGCTCACCACCTGGAGAACAAGGTACCAATGGGCAGTTCTTC.

In its sample, this clonotype was seen many times. The V and J genes are TRBV20-1 and TRBJ2-3, with 9 bases matching TRBD2. The CDR3 covers 17 residues. Trimming took 1 base from V and 2 from J; bases not matched to a gene: 10. The germline gives CDR1 DFQATT, CDR2 SNEGSKA (reference sequence). The CDR3 bases are TGCAGTGCTAGAGGGGGCCTAGCGGGGAGAGTCACAGATACGCAGTATTTT. This gives the protein CSARGGLAGRVTDTQYF.

This clonotype was seen ten or more times. The chain uses TRBV5-1 and TRBJ2-7; D remains unclear. Trimming took 1 base from V and 6 from J, leaving 14 bases between them. The CDR3 sequence is 14 residues long. CDR1 is SGHRS, CDR2 YFSETQ, per germline. The CDR3 protein is CASSLKGNPIEQYF. CDR3 nucleotide sequence: TGCGCCAGCAGCTTGAAAGGGAACCCCATCGAGCAGTACTTC.

This clonotype showed up just a few times. The V and J genes are TRBV6-5 and TRBJ2-7, with a possible D match to TRBD1 (5 bases). This CDR3 comprises 16 residues. The V gene's germline CDR1 is MNHEY and CDR2 SVGAGI. Trimming left V 6 bases short and J 1 base short, with 19 bases between. CDR3 residues: CASRTFRGLGSYEQYF. CDR3 coding DNA: TGTGCCAGCAGAACATTTAGGGGATTGGGTTCCTACGAGCAGTACTTC.

The CDR3 DNA reads as TGTGCCAGCAGTCGAGGACGGGAGGGTATGAACACTGAAGCTTTCTTT. As protein: CASSRGREGMNTEAFF. The chain uses TRBV27 and TRBJ1-1; D ambiguous. The V gene lost 5 bases and the J gene lost 0 bases, with 16 bases spanning the gap. From germline, CDR1 is MNHEY and CDR2 SMNVEV (reference sequence). The CDR3 contains 16 residues.

At least ten counts were recorded for this clonotype. The chain has TRBV7-2 and TRBJ1-2, with D unclear. Germline CDR1 SGHTA, CDR2 FQGNSA. The V end was cut by 5 bases, the J end by 8 bases, with 12 bases between. This CDR3 region has 12 residues. The CDR3 DNA follows: TGTGCCAGCAGCCCTACCGTAGGCGGCTACACCTTC. It translates to CASSPTVGGYTF.

In regard to this clonotype: The junction and the germline gene differ at one end; a read error may be behind it. The CDR3 nucleotides are TGTGCCAGCAACTTGACTGGGAACACTGAAGCTTTCTTT. It specifies CASNLTGNTEAFF. The chain is built from TRBV5-5 and TRBJ1-1; D unclear. Germline assignment: CDR1 SGHKS and CDR2 YYEKEE (reference sequence). The CDR3 loop spans 13 amino acids.

This clonotype was counted once. This chain uses TRBV7-3 with TRBJ2-7; TRBD1 is a possible D gene (5 bases). The length of the CDR3 is 13 residues. V gave up 5 bases and J gave up 6 bases, with 14 bases separating them. Germline CDR1 is SGHTA and CDR2 is FQGTGA. Written as DNA, the CDR3 is TGTGCCAGCAGCCCCTCAGCAGGGTTCGAGCAGTACTTC. Protein sequence: CASSPSAGFEQYF.

This chain links TRBV4-1 with TRBJ2-7, with D maybe TRBD2 (5 bases). The CDR3 runs to 14 residues. Germline V gene lookup returns CDR1 MGHRA and CDR2 YSYEKL. Trimming stripped 1 base from V and 3 bases from J, with 10 bases between. CDR3 nucleotide sequence: TGCGCCAGCAGCCAAGTAGCCGGGAACTACGAGCAGTACTTC. Amino acid sequence: CASSQVAGNYEQYF.

This clonotype was found many times. The chain couples TRBV7-7 to TRBJ2-7; D may be TRBD1 or TRBD2 (6 bases each). Trimming shortened V by 0 bases and J by 4 bases, and 10 bases separated the two germline ends. This CDR3 spans 14 amino acids. Per germline, CDR1 SSHAT and CDR2 FNYEAQ (reference sequence). In DNA form, the CDR3 reads TGTGCCAGCAGCTTAGCAGAGGGGGGATACGAGCAGTACTTC. Its translation: CASSLAEGGYEQYF.

This clonotype came up a few times. The rearrangement links TRBV15 to TRBJ2-1; D is uncertain. Trimming removed 1 base from V and 6 bases from J, with 10 bases in between. Germline V gene sequence: CDR1 LNHNV, CDR2 YYDKDF (reference sequence). The CDR3 covers 14 residues. The CDR3: CATSRVGQINEQFF. For the CDR3, the DNA is TGTGCCACCAGCAGAGTCGGGCAGATCAATGAGCAGTTCTTC.

In the case of this clonotype: This clone may be a read error of a much larger clone one base away. The chain joins TRBV20-1 to TRBJ2-1, with 8 bases that match TRBD2. The last part of the DNA fits TRBJ2-7 better; the J call may be wrong. This CDR3 contains 14 residues. CDR1 DFQATT and CDR2 SNEGSKA come from the germline V gene (reference sequence). The CDR3 loop is CSAVRGGSYNEQYF. The CDR3 DNA reads as TGCAGTGCCGTACGGGGGGGCTCCTACAATGAGCAGTACTTC.

About this clonotype: Relative to the germline gene, one junction end is altered; a read error may explain this. The rearrangement joins TRBV20-1 to TRBJ2-3; possible D gene TRBD2, 5 bases. This CDR3 comprises 19 residues. Germline CDR1 reads DFQATT; CDR2 reads SNEGSKA (reference sequence). Here the CDR3 DNA reads TGCAGTGCCAGAGAGGCCCGGCCAGCGGAGGCCTCGGGTACAGATACGCAGTATTTT. It codes for CSAREARPAEASGTDTQYF.

Turning to this clonotype: Relative to the germline gene, one junction end is altered; a read error may explain this. CDR3 coding DNA: TGCAGCGTTGAAGATTGGCAGGGCCGTCCCTCCCACAATGAGCAGTTCTTC. Translation gives CSVEDWQGRPSHNEQFF. This sequence joins TRBV29-1 and TRBJ2-1; weak D call: TRBD1 (5 bases). There are 17 residues in the CDR3. Germline CDR1 is SQVTM and CDR2 is ANQGSEA.

This clonotype was seen repeatedly, ten times or more. The genes are TRBV2 and TRBJ2-7, with D perhaps TRBD1 (6 bases). This CDR3 is built from 15 residues. V was shortened by 4 bases and J by 0 bases, with 13 bases between the two germline ends. Germline CDR1 reads SNHLY; CDR2 reads FYNNEI. CDR3 in amino acids: CASSAPLDSSYEQYF. CDR3 DNA sequence: TGTGCCAGCAGTGCCCCATTGGACAGCTCCTACGAGCAGTACTTC.

At least ten counts were recorded for this clonotype. V usage is TRBV5-5 and J usage is TRBJ2-5; D is uncertain. Trimming took 0 bases from V and 3 from J, leaving 6 bases between them. Germline CDR1 and CDR2: SGHKS and YYEKEE (reference sequence). The CDR3 is made up of 13 amino acids. For the CDR3, the DNA is TGTGCCAGCAGCTTGGGACTTGAAGAGACCCAGTACTTC. Amino acids: CASSLGLEETQYF.

This chain joins TRBV5-5 and TRBJ1-1, with unresolved D. The V end was cut by 6 bases, the J end by 0 bases, with 15 bases between. This CDR3 has 15 residues. The germline CDR1 and CDR2 sequences are SGHKS and YYEKEE (reference sequence). The CDR3 nucleotides are TGTGCCAGCACTGAGGGAGTATACATGAACACTGAAGCTTTCTTT. This gives the protein CASTEGVYMNTEAFF.

This clonotype was detected a few times. V is TRBV10-3 and J is TRBJ2-2, with D perhaps being TRBD1 or TRBD2 (5 bases each). The CDR3 contains 16 residues. Trimming took off 4 bases at V and 2 bases at J, with 14 bases between the two ends. Germline values: CDR1 ENHRY, CDR2 SYGVKD. In nucleotides, the CDR3 is TGTGCCATCAGTGGTGAGGGGTGGGGAAACACCGGGGAGCTGTTTTTT. Translating gives CAISGEGWGNTGELFF.

This clonotype was recorded at least ten times. The rearrangement joins TRBV20-1 to TRBJ2-5; no firm D call. Trimming shortened V by 0 bases and J by 0 bases, and 14 bases separated the two germline ends. The CDR3 sequence is 16 residues long. Germline lookup yields CDR1 DFQATT and CDR2 SNEGSKA (reference sequence). This CDR3 is CSARDKRFGNQETQYF. The DNA of the CDR3 is TGCAGTGCTAGAGATAAGAGGTTTGGTAACCAAGAGACCCAGTACTTC.

This clonotype appeared a single time. The chain recombines TRBV7-2 with TRBJ2-1, with 14 bases aligning to TRBD2. Germline V CDR1 and CDR2: SGHTA, FQGNSA. V shed 3 bases, J shed 4 bases, and the junction held 8 bases outside the gene matches. The CDR3 is 18 residues long. The CDR3 protein is CASSFGLAGGRPYNEQFF. The CDR3 region has the DNA TGTGCCAGCAGCTTTGGACTAGCGGGGGGCCGCCCATACAATGAGCAGTTCTTC.

This clonotype was counted at least ten times. This rearrangement joins TRBV15 to TRBJ2-3; 9 bases fit TRBD2. The germline V gene encodes CDR1 LNHNV and CDR2 YYDKDF (reference sequence). This CDR3 is 15 amino acids long. With V trimmed by 6 bases and J by 9 bases, 13 bases remained unmatched. CDR3 sequence reads: CATSRGGELAGTQYF. CDR3 nucleotides: TGTGCCACCAGTCGAGGAGGGGAGCTAGCGGGGACGCAGTATTTT.

This clonotype was recorded many times. The chain uses TRBV20-1 and TRBJ2-6, with D perhaps given as TRBD1 or TRBD2 (5 bases each). V lost 2 bases to trimming and J lost 5 bases, with 10 bases between them. Germline values: CDR1 DFQATT, CDR2 SNEGSKA (reference sequence). This CDR3 comprises 14 residues. CDR3 in amino acids: CSARWDARANVLTF. The CDR3 nucleotides are TGCAGTGCTAGATGGGACGCCAGGGCCAACGTCCTGACTTTC.

Ten or more counts support this clonotype. V and J are TRBV7-3 and TRBJ2-7; D is uncertain. The V gene's germline CDR1 is SGHTA and CDR2 FQGTGA. The CDR3 is made up of 15 amino acids. Deletions cut 1 base from V and 1 base from J, with 11 bases between. This CDR3 is CASSLRNSPSYEQYF. The CDR3 DNA sequence: TGTGCCAGCAGCTTAAGGAACAGTCCTTCCTACGAGCAGTACTTC.